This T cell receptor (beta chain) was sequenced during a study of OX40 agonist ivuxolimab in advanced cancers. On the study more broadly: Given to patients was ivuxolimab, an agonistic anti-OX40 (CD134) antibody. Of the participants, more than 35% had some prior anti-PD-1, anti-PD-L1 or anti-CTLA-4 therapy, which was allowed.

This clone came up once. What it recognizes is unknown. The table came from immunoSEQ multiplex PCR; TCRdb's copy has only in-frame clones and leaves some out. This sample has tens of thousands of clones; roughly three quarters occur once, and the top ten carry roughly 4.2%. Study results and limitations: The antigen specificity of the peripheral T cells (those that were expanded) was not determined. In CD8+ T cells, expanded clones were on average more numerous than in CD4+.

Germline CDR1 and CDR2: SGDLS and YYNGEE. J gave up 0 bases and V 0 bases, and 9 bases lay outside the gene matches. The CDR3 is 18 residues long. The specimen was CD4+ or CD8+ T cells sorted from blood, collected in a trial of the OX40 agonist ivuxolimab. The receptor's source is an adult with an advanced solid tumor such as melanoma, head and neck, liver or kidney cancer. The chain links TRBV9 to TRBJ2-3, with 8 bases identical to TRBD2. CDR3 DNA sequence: TGTGCCAGCAGCGTAGTGGCTAGCGGGTTTTATAGCACAGATACGCAGTATTTT. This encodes CASSVVASGFYSTDTQYF.